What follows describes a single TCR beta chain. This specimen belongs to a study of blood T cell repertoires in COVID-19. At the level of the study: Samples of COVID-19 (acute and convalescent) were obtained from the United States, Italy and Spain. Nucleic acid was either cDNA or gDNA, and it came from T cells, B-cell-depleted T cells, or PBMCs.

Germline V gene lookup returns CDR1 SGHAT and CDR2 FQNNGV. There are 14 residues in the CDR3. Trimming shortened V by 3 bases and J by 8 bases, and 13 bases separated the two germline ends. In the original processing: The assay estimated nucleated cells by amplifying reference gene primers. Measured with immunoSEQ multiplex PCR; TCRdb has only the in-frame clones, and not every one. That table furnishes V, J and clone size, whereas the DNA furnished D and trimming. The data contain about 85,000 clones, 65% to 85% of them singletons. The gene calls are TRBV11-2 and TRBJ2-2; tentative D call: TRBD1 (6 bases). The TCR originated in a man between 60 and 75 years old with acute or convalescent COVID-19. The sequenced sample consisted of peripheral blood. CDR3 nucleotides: TGTGCCAGCAGCTTCCTAACTGGACAGGGGGAGCTGTTTTTT. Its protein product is CASSFLTGQGELFF.